The entry below gives a single T cell receptor beta chain sequence along with its context. Its antigen is currently not known. No base qualities exist here, and no much larger clone lies one base off it. Receptor amplification or capture employed 5' RACE. These reads were obtained on an Illumina HiSeq 2000. Template switching introduced a universal primer binding site; the final cDNA contained a unique molecular identifier, enabling accurate counting of TCR cDNA molecules. First-strand cDNA for TCR alpha and beta chains was synthesized from specific primers in the conserved constant-segment region. To control for contamination, every cDNA library was double barcoded, receiving both a SMART-Mk sample barcode and Illumina barcodes. TruSeq adapter sequences, together with Illumina sample barcodes, were added in two successive PCR steps. The TCR alpha and beta cDNA libraries were sequenced on the Illumina HiSeq platform using custom primers. The source study handled its data this way. MiGEC processed the raw reads to extract unique molecular identifiers, while MiXCR was used to determine the CDR3 positions. For each individual, recombination models were inferred using an EM algorithm with the repgenHMM and IGoR tools. The analysis of shared clonotypes was done with the tcR package in R, with sharing normalized by the product of cloneset sizes. To study raw recombination without the effects of thymic and clonal selection, out-of-frame nonproductive sequences were analyzed. The raw public data were reprocessed by TCRdb itself: fastp quality trimming at Q25, MiXCR clonotype calling, in-frame beta chains only. Merged by CDR3 protein, the rows form single entries marked with the most common genes and DNA. It is TCRdb's table, rather than the study itself, that gives the V and J calls and clone size. This sample lists 600,000 to 850,000 distinct CDR3 sequences; around a sixth were detected once. The ten largest clones represent under 15% of the sample.

This entry belongs to a study of identical twins (dated by TCRdb to about 2016). Background for the entire study: To test whether fetal clonotypes persist, this study deep-sequenced TCR alpha and beta repertoires from monozygotic twins, from unrelated adults of various ages, and from cord blood. To rule out contamination, replicate twin experiments were performed at different times with different library preparation protocols. The study at large found these results: Because the same donors could not be followed over many years, the conclusions relied on cross-sectional statistical analysis. Fewer insertions were carried by abundant cord blood beta clonotypes; a weaker similar trend was observed in young adult naive repertoires, while no such trend was observed in memory repertoires. Compared with coincidental sharing between unrelated individuals, out-of-frame TCR alpha sequences shared between twins showed an excess of sequences with low generation probability. Excess twin sharing in beta out-of-frame sequences was weaker because fewer shared sequences lowered the signal-to-noise ratio. Out-of-frame TCR alpha sharing in monozygotic twins was systematically underestimated by recombination models, whereas sharing between unrelated individuals was in agreement with the recombination models. Zero-insertion analyses could be partly confounded by invariant T cells such as MAIT and iNKT, although diverse VJ usage argued against such confounding for most clonotypes.

Its CDR3 holds 13 amino acids, cysteine through phenylalanine. Only CDR3 DNA remains: 39 bases, in frame from the first base. Germline trimming amounts to 7 bases on V and 2 bases on J, with 4 as the count of junction bases outside the gene matches. Per the germline V gene, SNHLY is the CDR1 and FYNNEI is the CDR2. Every donor in the study was a healthy Caucasian. Three pairs of female monozygotic twins, all aged roughly 18 to 30 years, made up the twin cohort. Peripheral blood mononuclear cells were the source from which RNA for the TCR libraries was isolated. These data are also associated with another study on T cells expressing NK-cell markers. The second study's paper adds: TCR beta-chain repertoires were profiled in sorted CD3+CD56+NKG2C+, CD3+CD56+NKG2C- and CD3+CD56-NKG2C+ T-cell subsets from several donors. Seven of the eight sequenced donors were HCMV-seropositive and one was HCMV-seronegative. In several experiments an anti-gammadeltaTCR antibody was added to restrict sorting to alphabetaTCR-expressing T cells. In several donors, the dominant CD3+CD56+NKG2C+ clonotypes were found to rank among the top 10 CD8+ clonotypes and to make up about 1.0-7.5% of CD8+ T cells. Those dominant clonotypes were again the most abundant among CD3+CD56-NKG2C+ cells in several donors, at about 25-65%. Whether the expanded NKG2C-expressing T cell clones were specific for HCMV antigens was left unclear. The eight sequenced donors were randomly selected healthy volunteers, three men and five women. HCMV serostatus was determined by detecting HCMV-specific IgG in serum with a commercial ELISA kit. Bulk peripheral blood T-cell repertoires were additionally sequenced from unsorted PBMC for six donors. MIGEC was used to demultiplex reads and group the reads by UMI, and MiTCR was used to assemble and quantify clonotypes. To exclude erroneous sequences, only TCR cDNA sequences supported by at least two reads were retained. The tcR package was used for downstream repertoire analysis, with clonotypes matched between fractions based on CDR3 nucleotide sequence plus V segment. VDJmatch was used to annotate antigen specificity against VDJdb, with one amino acid substitution in CDR3 permitted.

The V and J segments used are TRBV2 and TRBJ2-5, with 7 bases matching TRBD2. This TCR was recovered from a woman aged 18-35 years in good health. Sequenced sample: PBMCs. CDR3 loop: CASMGGSQETQYF. The sequence in DNA is TGTGCCAGCATGGGGGGGAGTCAAGAGACCCAGTACTTC.